The TCR beta chain under discussion was sequenced for a study of PD-1 blockade in classical Hodgkin lymphoma. Sequenced by immunoSEQ multiplex PCR; TCRdb stores in-frame clones only, minus some. The sample has more than 50,000 clones, roughly nine tenths seen once. The CDR3 has 16 residues. The ends were cut back, 4 bases at V and 4 bases at J, with 18 bases in the middle. CDR1 is SGDLS, CDR2 YYNGEE, per germline. All patients experienced relapse after autologous stem cell transplantation, and brentuximab vedotin exposure was variable. The specimen comprised peripheral blood mononuclear cells (PBMCs), sampled at baseline. This clonotype originated in a human donor with classical Hodgkin lymphoma. V usage is TRBV9 and J usage is TRBJ2-1; tentatively, D is TRBD2 (6 bases). CDR3 nucleotides: TGTGCCAGCAGCACTTTCGGAGTAGCGGCTTACAATGAGCAGTTCTTC. Protein product: CASSTFGVAAYNEQFF. The full variable domain, its missing parts supplied by reference TRBV9 and TRBJ2-1, is DSGVTQTPKHLITATGQRVTLRCSPRSGDLSVYWYQQSLDQGLQFLIQYYNGEERAKGNILERFSAQQFPDLHSELNLSSLELGDSALYFCASSTFGVAAYNEQFFGPGTRLTVL.